Below are 5 T cell receptor beta chains sequenced from a single sample in a study of patients and donors after allogeneic stem cell transplantation. TCRdb used MiXCR to reprocess the RT-PCR reads, holding one entry per CDR3 protein. The sample lists about 960,000 distinct CDR3 sequences, about 20% seen once, with about 6% in the top ten. Sequencing was done on a sample of blood, either unsorted or a sorted T cell fraction (not recorded which). The source of these receptors is a human donor who was either an allogeneic HSCT recipient or a stem cell or donor lymphocyte infusion donor (not recorded which). It is not recorded whose cells these are; they may come from a transplant donor.

V usage is TRBV18 and J usage is TRBJ1-2, with D tentatively TRBD1 (6 bases). V lost 4 bases and J 2 bases, leaving 20 bases between the germline ends. CDR1 is KGHSH and CDR2 is LQKENI in the germline V gene. There are 17 residues in the CDR3. Written as DNA, the CDR3 is TGTGCCAGCTCACGCCCGACAGGAACGCGGCAGAACTATGGCTACACCTTC. Translation: CASSRPTGTRQNYGYTF.

The J gene is TRBJ1-1, the V gene TRBV5-6; D ambiguous. The CDR3 spans 15 residues. Germline lookup yields CDR1 SGHDT and CDR2 YYEEEE. Deletions cut 2 bases from V and 4 bases from J, with 15 bases between. For the CDR3, the DNA is TGTGCCAGCAGCTTAGGATCGCGGGGATCCACTGAAGCTTTCTTT. This sequence encodes CASSLGSRGSTEAFF.

This chain connects TRBV7-2 to TRBJ2-3, with D uncertain. Germline values: CDR1 SGHTA, CDR2 FQGNSA. Trimming removed 4 bases at V and 3 bases at J, with 8 bases between. The CDR3 is 13 amino acids. The CDR3 here is CASSSQTTDTQYF. DNA of the CDR3: TGTGCCAGCAGCTCCCAGACTACAGATACGCAGTATTTT.

This clonotype has a count of ten or more. J is TRBJ1-2 and V is TRBV6-6; possible D gene TRBD1, 6 bases. Trimming removed 7 bases from V and 4 bases from J, with 10 bases in between. Germline V gene data show CDR1 as MNHNY and CDR2 as SVGAGI (reference sequence). CDR3 size: 12 residues. The DNA of the CDR3 is TGTGCCAGCACGAAGGACAGCTATGGCTACACCTTC. Translating it yields CASTKDSYGYTF.

The J gene is TRBJ1-2, the V gene TRBV30, with TRBD1 matching over 11 bases. The V segment lost 5 bases and the J segment 8 bases; nucleotides outside the gene matches: 4. CDR3 size: 12 residues. Germline-derived CDR1 and CDR2 are GTSNPN and SVGIG (reference sequence). CDR3 amino acids: CAWLGQGGGYTF. CDR3 nucleotide sequence: TGTGCCTGGCTGGGACAGGGGGGAGGCTACACCTTC.